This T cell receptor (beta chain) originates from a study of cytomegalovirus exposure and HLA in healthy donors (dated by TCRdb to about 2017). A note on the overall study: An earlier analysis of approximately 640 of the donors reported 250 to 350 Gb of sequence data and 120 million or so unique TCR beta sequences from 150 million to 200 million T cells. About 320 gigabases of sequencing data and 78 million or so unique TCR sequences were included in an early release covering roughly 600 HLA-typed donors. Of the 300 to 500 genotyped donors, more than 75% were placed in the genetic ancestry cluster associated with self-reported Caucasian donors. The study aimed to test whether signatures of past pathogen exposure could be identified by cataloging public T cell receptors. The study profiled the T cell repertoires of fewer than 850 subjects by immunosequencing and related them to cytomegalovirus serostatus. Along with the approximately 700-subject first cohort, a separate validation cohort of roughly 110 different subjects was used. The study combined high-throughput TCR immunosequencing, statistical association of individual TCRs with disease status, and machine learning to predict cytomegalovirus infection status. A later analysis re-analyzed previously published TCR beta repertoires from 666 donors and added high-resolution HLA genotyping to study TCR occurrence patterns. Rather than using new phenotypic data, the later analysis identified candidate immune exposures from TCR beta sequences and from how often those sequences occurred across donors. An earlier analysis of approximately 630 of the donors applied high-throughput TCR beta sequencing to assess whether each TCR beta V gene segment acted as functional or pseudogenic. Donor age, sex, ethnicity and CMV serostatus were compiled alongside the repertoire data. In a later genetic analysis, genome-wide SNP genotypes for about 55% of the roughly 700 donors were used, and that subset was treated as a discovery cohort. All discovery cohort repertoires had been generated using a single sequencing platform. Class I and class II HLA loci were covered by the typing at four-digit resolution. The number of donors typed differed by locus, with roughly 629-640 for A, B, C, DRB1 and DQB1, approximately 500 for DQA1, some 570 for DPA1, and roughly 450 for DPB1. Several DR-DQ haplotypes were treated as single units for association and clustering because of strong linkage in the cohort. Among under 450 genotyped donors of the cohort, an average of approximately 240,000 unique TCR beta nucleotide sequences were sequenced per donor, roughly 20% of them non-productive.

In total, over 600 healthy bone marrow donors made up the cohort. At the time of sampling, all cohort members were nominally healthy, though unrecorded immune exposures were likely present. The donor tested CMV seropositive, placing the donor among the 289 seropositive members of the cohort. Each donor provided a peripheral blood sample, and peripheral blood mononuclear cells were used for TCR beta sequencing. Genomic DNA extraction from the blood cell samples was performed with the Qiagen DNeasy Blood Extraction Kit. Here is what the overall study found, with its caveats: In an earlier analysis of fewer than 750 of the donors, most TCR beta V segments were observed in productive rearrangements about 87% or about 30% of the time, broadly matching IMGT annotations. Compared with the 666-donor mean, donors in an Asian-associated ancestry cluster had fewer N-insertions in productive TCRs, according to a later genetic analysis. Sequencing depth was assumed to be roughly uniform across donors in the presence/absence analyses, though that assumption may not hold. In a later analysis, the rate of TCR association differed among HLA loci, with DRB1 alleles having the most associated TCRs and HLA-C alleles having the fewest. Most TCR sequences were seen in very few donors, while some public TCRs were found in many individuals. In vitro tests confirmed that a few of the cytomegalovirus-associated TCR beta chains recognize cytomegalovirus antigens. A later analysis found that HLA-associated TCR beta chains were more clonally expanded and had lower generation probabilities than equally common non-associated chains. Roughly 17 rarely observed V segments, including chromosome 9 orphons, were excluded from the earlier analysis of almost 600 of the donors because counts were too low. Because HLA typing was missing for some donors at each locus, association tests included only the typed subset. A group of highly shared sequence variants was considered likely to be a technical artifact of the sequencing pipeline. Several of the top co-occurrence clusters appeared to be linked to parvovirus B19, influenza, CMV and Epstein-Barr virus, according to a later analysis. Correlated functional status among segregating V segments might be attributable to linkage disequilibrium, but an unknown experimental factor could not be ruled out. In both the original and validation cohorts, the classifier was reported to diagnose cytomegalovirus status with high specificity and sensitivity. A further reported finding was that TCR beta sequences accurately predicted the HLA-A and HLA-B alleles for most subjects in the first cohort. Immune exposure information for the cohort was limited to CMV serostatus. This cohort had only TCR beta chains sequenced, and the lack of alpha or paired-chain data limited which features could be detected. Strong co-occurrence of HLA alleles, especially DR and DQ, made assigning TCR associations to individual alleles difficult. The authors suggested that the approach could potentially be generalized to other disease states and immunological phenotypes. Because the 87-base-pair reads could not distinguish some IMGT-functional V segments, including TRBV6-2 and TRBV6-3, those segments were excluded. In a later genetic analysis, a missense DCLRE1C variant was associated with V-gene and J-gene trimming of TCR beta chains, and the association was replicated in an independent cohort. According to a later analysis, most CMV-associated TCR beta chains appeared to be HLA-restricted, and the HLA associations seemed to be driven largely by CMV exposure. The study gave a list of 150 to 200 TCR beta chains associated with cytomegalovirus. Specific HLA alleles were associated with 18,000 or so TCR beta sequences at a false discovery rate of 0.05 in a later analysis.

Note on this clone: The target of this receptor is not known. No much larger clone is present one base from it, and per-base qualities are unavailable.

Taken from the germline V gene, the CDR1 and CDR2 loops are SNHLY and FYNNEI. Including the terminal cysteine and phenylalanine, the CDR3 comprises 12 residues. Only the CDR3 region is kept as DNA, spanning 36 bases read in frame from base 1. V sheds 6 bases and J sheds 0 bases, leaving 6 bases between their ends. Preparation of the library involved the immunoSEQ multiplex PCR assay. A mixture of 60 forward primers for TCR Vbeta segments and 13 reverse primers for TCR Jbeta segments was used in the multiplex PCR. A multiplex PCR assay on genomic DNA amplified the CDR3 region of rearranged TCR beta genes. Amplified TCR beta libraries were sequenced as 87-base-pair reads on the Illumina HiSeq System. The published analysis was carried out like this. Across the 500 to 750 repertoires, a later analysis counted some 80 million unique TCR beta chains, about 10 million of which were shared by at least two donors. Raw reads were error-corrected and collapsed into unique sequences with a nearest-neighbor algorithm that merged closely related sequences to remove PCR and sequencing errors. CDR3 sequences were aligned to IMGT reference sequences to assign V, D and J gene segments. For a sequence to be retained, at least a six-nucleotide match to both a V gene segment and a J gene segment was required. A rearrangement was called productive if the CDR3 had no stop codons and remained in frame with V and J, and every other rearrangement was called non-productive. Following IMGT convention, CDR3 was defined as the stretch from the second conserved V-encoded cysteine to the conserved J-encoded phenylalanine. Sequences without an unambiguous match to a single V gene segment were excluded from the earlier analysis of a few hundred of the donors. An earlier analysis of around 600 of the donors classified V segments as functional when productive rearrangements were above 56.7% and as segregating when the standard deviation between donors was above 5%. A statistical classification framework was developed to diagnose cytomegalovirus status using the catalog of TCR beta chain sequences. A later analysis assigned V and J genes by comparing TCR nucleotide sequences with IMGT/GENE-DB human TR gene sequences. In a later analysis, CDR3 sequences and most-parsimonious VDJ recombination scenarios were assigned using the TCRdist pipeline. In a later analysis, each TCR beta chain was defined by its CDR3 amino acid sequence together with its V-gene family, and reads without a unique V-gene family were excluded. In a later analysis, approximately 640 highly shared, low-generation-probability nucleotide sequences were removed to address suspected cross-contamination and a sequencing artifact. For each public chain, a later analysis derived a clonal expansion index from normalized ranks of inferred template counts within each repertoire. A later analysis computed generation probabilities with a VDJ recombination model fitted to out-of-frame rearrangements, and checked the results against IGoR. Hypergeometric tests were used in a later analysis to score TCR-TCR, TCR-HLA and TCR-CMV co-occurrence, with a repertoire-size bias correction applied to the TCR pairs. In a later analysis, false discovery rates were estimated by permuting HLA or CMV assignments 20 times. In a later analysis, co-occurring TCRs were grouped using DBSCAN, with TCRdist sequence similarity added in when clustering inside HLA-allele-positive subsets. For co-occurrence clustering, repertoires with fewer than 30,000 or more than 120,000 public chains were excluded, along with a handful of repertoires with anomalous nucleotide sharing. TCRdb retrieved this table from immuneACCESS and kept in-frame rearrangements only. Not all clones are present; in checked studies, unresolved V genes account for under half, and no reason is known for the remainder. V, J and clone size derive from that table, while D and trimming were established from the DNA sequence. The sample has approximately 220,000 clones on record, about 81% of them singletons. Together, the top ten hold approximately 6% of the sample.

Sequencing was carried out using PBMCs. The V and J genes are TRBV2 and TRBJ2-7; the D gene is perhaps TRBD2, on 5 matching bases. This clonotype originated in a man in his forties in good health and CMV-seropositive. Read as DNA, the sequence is TGTGCCAGCAGGCGGGTCTCCTACGAGCAGTACTTC. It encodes CASRRVSYEQYF.